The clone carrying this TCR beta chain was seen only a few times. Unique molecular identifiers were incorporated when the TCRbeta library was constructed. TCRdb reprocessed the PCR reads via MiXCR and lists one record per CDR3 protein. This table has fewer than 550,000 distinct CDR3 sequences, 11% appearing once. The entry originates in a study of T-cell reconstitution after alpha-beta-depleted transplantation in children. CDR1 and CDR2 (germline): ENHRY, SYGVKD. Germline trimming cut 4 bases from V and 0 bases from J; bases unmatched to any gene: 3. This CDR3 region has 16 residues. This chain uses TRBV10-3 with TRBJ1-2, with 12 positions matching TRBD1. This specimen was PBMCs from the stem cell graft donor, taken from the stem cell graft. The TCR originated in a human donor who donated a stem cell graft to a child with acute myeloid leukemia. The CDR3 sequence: CAISGDRGLANYGYTF. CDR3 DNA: TGTGCCATCAGTGGGGACAGGGGGCTGGCTAACTATGGCTACACCTTC.